This TCR beta chain was identified in a study of cytomegalovirus exposure and HLA in healthy donors. Overall study results and limits: TCR beta chains numbering some 160 were designated cytomegalovirus-associated. Many donors carried some public TCRs, although rarity characterized most TCR sequences.

Generated by immunoSEQ multiplex PCR, the TCRdb table keeps only in-frame clones and is missing some. The sample yields more than 55,000 clones, roughly 90% seen once. The CDR3 sequence is 16 residues long. Germline values: CDR1 GTSNPN, CDR2 SVGIG (reference sequence). V lost 0 bases, J lost 3 bases, and 7 bases stayed unmatched. A single count supports this clone. The target antigen is unknown. The chain links TRBV30 to TRBJ1-3; 8 bases are shared with TRBD1. The clonotype comes from a woman in her late teens or twenties in good health and CMV-seronegative. The source material was PBMCs. CDR3 protein: CAWSVKQGVYGNTIYF. The CDR3 coding sequence is TGTGCCTGGAGTGTAAAACAGGGGGTATATGGAAACACCATATATTTT.